This TCR beta chain was found in a study of cytomegalovirus exposure and HLA in healthy donors. Study as a whole: Prior work identified 120 million or so unique TCR beta sequences in approximately 200 million T cells. General study findings and limits: Per a later analysis, HLA-associated TCR beta chains showed more clonal expansion than other, equally common TCR beta chains. A prior analysis recorded that most TCR beta V segments were productive about 87% or about 30% of the time. The analysis excluded some indistinguishable V segments, including TRBV6-2 and TRBV6-3.

The CDR3 sequence is 12 residues long. CDR1 is MNHEY, CDR2 SMNVEV, per germline (reference sequence). A multiplex PCR was run with 60 Vbeta primers and 13 Jbeta primers. Produced via immunoSEQ multiplex PCR; TCRdb's table is partial and in-frame only. The table gives roughly 110,000 clones; the top ten clones make up 6.8% of it. On this clone itself: Its specificity is unknown.

The sequencing sample was made of PBMCs. The receptor's source is a man between 35 and 55 years old in good health and CMV-seropositive. The rearrangement uses TRBV27 and TRBJ2-5, with TRBD2 matching over 8 bases. The J call may be faulty, since TRBJ2-7 better matches the DNA end. The CDR3 coding sequence is TGTGCCAGCCGGGAGGGCCCCTACGAGCAGTACTTC. The encoded protein is CASREGPYEQYF.